Following are 30 T cell receptor beta chains from one sample sequenced in a study of prognosis after radiotherapy for stage I lung cancer. It was by two-round multiplex PCR that TCR beta CDR3 was amplified from genomic DNA. TRBV and TRBJ genes each had their own specific primers in first-round PCR. TCRdb redid the calling of the multiplex PCR reads with MiXCR, one entry per CDR3 protein. Of approximately 17,000 distinct CDR3 sequences listed, around 42% are singletons. This specimen was PBMCs, taken before or after stereotactic body radiation therapy (not recorded which). The receptors here all came from a donor over 45 with non-small cell lung cancer.

This clonotype showed up many times. The rearrangement links TRBV7-8 to TRBJ2-1; a possible D gene is TRBD1 (6 bases). This CDR3 comprises 12 residues. Germline values: CDR1 SGHVS, CDR2 FQNEAQ. V shed 6 bases and J shed 7 bases, with 10 bases lying between them. The CDR3 coding sequence is TGTGCCAGCAGAAACCAGGGGAATGAGCAGTTCTTC. Residues: CASRNQGNEQFF.

This clonotype was observed a few times. A far larger clone is off by one base, so a read error is likely. This chain connects TRBV6-4 to TRBJ2-7, with a tentative D call TRBD1 (5 bases). The CDR3 runs 14 residues. The germline gives CDR1 MRHNA, CDR2 SNTAGT. As DNA, the CDR3 is TGTGCCACCAGTGAAGACGTCAGGGACTACGAGCAGTACTTC. It yields the protein CATSEDVRDYEQYF.

By share, this clonotype ranks as medium-sized. V gene TRBV11-2 combines with J gene TRBJ1-2; a weak D match, TRBD1 (5 bases). CDR1 and CDR2 (germline): SGHAT, FQNNGV. The V gene lost 5 bases and the J gene lost 5 bases, with 18 bases spanning the gap. This CDR3 comprises 15 residues. The CDR3 bases are TGTGCCAGCAGCCGAGGGACCCATGAGTGGTATGGCTACACCTTC. Translating gives CASSRGTHEWYGYTF.

This clonotype was observed many times. The gene calls are TRBV9 and TRBJ1-4; tentatively, D is TRBD1 (5 bases). Germline V gives CDR1 SGDLS, CDR2 YYNGEE. Trimming removed 2 bases at V and 4 bases at J, with 9 bases between. The CDR3 is 14 residues long. In nucleotides, the CDR3 is TGTGCCAGCAGCGTTAATCAGGGTAATGAAAAACTGTTTTTT. Its translation is CASSVNQGNEKLFF.

V gene TRBV20-1 combines with J gene TRBJ2-7; no clear D gene. The CDR3 is 14 amino acids. CDR1 DFQATT and CDR2 SNEGSKA come from the germline V gene (reference sequence). Trimming removed 6 bases at V and 4 bases at J, with 19 bases between. The CDR3 sequence is CSATMKGNCYEQYF. The CDR3 nucleotides read TGCAGTGCAACGATGAAGGGTAATTGTTACGAGCAGTACTTC.

A word on this clonotype: Possible read error: a much larger clone is one base away. The chain uses TRBV5-5 and TRBJ2-7; perhaps D is TRBD1 or TRBD2 (6 bases each). The CDR3 is made up of 15 amino acids. CDR1 and CDR2 (germline): SGHKS, YYEKEE (reference sequence). CDR3 loop: CASSLVGGSSYEHYF. Written as DNA, the CDR3 is TGTGCCAGCAGCTTGGTAGGGGGGAGCTCCTACGAGCATTACTTC.

This clonotype was found many times. CDR3 DNA: TGTGCCAGCAGCCCAACAGGCCCAGGGGGCGGCGAGCAGTACTTC. This encodes CASSPTGPGGGEQYF. This chain uses TRBV7-9 with TRBJ2-7, with 8 bases fitting TRBD1. Germline trimming cut 5 bases from V and 6 bases from J; bases unmatched to any gene: 12. This CDR3 is built from 15 residues. Germline-derived CDR1 and CDR2 are SEHNR and FQNEAQ (reference sequence).

This chain connects TRBV28 to TRBJ2-7, with D maybe TRBD2 (6 bases). V lost 3 bases and J lost 0, with 9 bases in between. Germline lookup yields CDR1 MDHEN and CDR2 SYDVKM. The CDR3 is 14 amino acids. CDR3 nucleotide sequence: TGTGCCAGCAGTTTTGCGGGGTTCTCCTACGAGCAGTACTTC. Encoded protein: CASSFAGFSYEQYF.

In the case of this clonotype: A much larger clonotype is one base distant, so this may be a read error. This sequence joins TRBV20-1 and TRBJ2-7; D is perhaps TRBD2 (5 bases). CDR3 length: 14 amino acids. Trimming shortened V by 2 bases and J by 3 bases, and 14 bases separated the two germline ends. The germline gives CDR1 DFQATT, CDR2 SNEGSKA (reference sequence). CDR3 protein: CSARYRRRHYEQYF. In DNA form, the CDR3 reads TGCAGTGCTAGATACCGACGGAGGCACTACGAGCAGTACTTC.

The rearrangement links TRBV29-1 to TRBJ1-1, with D hard to call. CDR3 size: 14 residues. CDR1 SQVTM and CDR2 ANQGSEA come from the germline V gene. V was trimmed by 4 bases and J by 6 bases, leaving 18 bases between them. CDR3 loop: CSVVRVASSAEAFF. CDR3 DNA: TGCAGCGTTGTTAGGGTTGCATCTTCGGCTGAAGCTTTCTTT.

With regard to this clonotype: One end of the junction fails to match germline, which may point to a read error. The rearrangement uses TRBV20-1 and TRBJ2-3; 9 bases agree with TRBD1. The CDR3 is 14 amino acids. Germline assignment: CDR1 DFQATT and CDR2 SNEGSKA (reference sequence). The CDR3 nucleotides are TGCAGTGCCCTGGACAGGGGAAATGTAGATACACAGTATTTT. It yields the protein CSALDRGNVDTQYF.

This clonotype was counted ten times or more. The V gene is TRBV3-1, the J gene TRBJ2-3, with TRBD2 matching over 11 bases. The germline V gene encodes CDR1 LGHDT and CDR2 YNNKEL (reference sequence). The CDR3 sequence is 14 residues long. With 2 bases clipped from V and 6 bases from J, the junction kept 1 base outside the gene matches. CDR3 bases: TGTGCCAGCAGCCAAAGACTAGCGGGGGATACGCAGTATTTT. Translating gives CASSQRLAGDTQYF.

By share, this clonotype ranks as medium-sized. The J gene is TRBJ1-2, the V gene TRBV12-3 or TRBV12-4; D call uncertain. Trimming pared 6 bases from V and 4 bases from J, leaving 18 bases between. This CDR3 is 15 amino acids long. This CDR3 reads CASSPSGLGLYGYTF. The CDR3 nucleotides read TGTGCCAGCAGCCCCTCCGGGCTGGGCCTCTATGGCTACACCTTC.

At least ten counts were recorded for this clonotype. The gene calls are TRBV28 and TRBJ2-7; D possibly corresponds to TRBD1 (5 bases). V was trimmed by 5 bases and J by 2 bases, leaving 13 bases between them. This CDR3 spans 14 amino acids. Looked up from germline, CDR1 is MDHEN and CDR2 is SYDVKM. Here the CDR3 DNA reads TGTGCCAGCAGTCCCCGGACACAACCCTACGAGCAGTACTTC. It specifies CASSPRTQPYEQYF.

In this sample, this clonotype turned up a few times. This chain joins TRBV30 and TRBJ1-3; D is perhaps TRBD1 (6 bases). CDR1 is GTSNPN and CDR2 is SVGIG in the germline V gene (reference sequence). Trimming took 4 bases from V and 9 from J, leaving 13 bases between them. This CDR3 has 12 residues. In DNA, the CDR3 is TGTGCCTGGAAGGGGGTAGGAGGCACCATATATTTT. As protein: CAWKGVGGTIYF.

This clonotype occurred many times. The chain is built from TRBV2 and TRBJ1-5; D remains unclear. The V gene's germline CDR1 is SNHLY and CDR2 FYNNEI. Trimming shortened V by 6 bases and J by 1 base, and 7 bases separated the two germline ends. The CDR3 runs to 13 residues. The CDR3 loop is CASRRDSNQPQHF. The CDR3 DNA reads TGTGCCAGCAGACGAGACAGCAATCAGCCCCAGCATTTT.

This clonotype came up many times. This chain joins TRBV6-1 and TRBJ2-2, with D perhaps given as TRBD1 or TRBD2 (5 bases each). V was cut by 6 bases and J by 1 base, with 15 bases left in between. CDR3 length equals 16 residues. Germline assignment: CDR1 MNHNS and CDR2 SASEGT. CDR3 bases: TGTGCCAGCAGCCTGAGGGGACGCTGGAACACCGGGGAGCTGTTTTTT. As protein: CASSLRGRWNTGELFF.

In regard to this clonotype: At one of its ends the junction is not consistent with the germline gene, which may arise from a read error. The CDR3 DNA reads TGTGCCAGCACTTTAGACGGCGAATCTCTGAACACTGAAGCTTTCTTT. Its translation: CASTLDGESLNTEAFF. The chain is built from TRBV12-3 or TRBV12-4 and TRBJ1-1; D is ambiguous. The CDR3 extends over 16 amino acids.

This clonotype was recorded at least ten times. This sequence joins TRBV5-4 and TRBJ1-2; maybe TRBD1 (5 bases). Trimming left V 0 bases short and J 5 bases short, with 8 bases between. CDR3 length: 13 residues. Germline V CDR1 and CDR2: SGHNT, YYREEE (reference sequence). The CDR3 sequence: CASSLEGIYGYTF. DNA of the CDR3: TGTGCCAGCAGCTTGGAGGGGATATATGGCTACACCTTC. Complete variable domain (other parts from reference TRBV5-4 and TRBJ1-2): ETGVTQSPTHLIKTRGQQVTLRCSSQSGHNTVSWYQQALGQGPQFIFQYYREEENGRGNFPPRFSGLQFPNYSSELNVNALELDDSALYLCASSLEGIYGYTFGSGTRLTVV.

This clonotype was recorded at least ten times. The chain carries TRBV7-9 and TRBJ2-5; D gene uncertain. The CDR3 loop spans 17 amino acids. V was shortened by 5 bases and J by 3 bases, with 22 bases between the two germline ends. The germline gives CDR1 SEHNR, CDR2 FQNEAQ (reference sequence). CDR3 coding DNA: TGTGCCAGCAGCATTACCCAGGTGACGAGGCGGAAAGAGACCCAGTACTTC. Its translation: CASSITQVTRRKETQYF.

The chain is built from TRBV12-3 or TRBV12-4 and TRBJ2-2; 12 bases fit TRBD1. This CDR3 contains 16 residues. V lost 5 bases and J lost 6; bases outside the gene matches: 7. For the CDR3, the DNA is TGTGCCAGCAGTCCGTTGGGGACAGGGGGCTCCGGGGAGCTGTTTTTT. Amino acids: CASSPLGTGGSGELFF.

The chain carries TRBV19 and TRBJ1-3, with unresolved D. The CDR3 length is 12 residues. Germline loops: CDR1 LNHDA, CDR2 SQIVND (reference sequence). V was clipped by 6 bases and J by 8 bases, with 11 bases between them. This CDR3 is CASSLLPDTIYF. The CDR3 nucleotides read TGTGCCAGTAGCCTACTTCCGGACACCATATATTTT.

The rearrangement uses TRBV4-1 and TRBJ1-2; D is undetermined. Germline V gene sequence: CDR1 MGHRA, CDR2 YSYEKL. Trimming shortened V by 4 bases and J by 4 bases, and 13 bases separated the two germline ends. There are 14 residues in the CDR3. The CDR3 loop reads CASSPSPDLYGYTF. The CDR3 region has the DNA TGCGCCAGCAGCCCGTCTCCGGATCTCTATGGCTACACCTTC.

This clonotype was picked up many times. The chain recombines TRBV20-1 with TRBJ2-1; D could derive from TRBD1 or TRBD2 (6 bases each). CDR1 is DFQATT, CDR2 SNEGSKA, per germline (reference sequence). Trimming cost V 0 bases and J 4 bases, with 16 bases left between them. The CDR3 totals 16 residues. The CDR3 nucleotides read TGCAGTGCTAGAGATGGGTACGGGGGCCTGTACAATGAGCAGTTCTTC. This translates into CSARDGYGGLYNEQFF.

Points on this clonotype: A junction end diverges from the germline sequence, so it may reflect a read error. The chain uses TRBV18 and TRBJ2-1; 10 bases line up with TRBD2. The CDR3 covers 16 residues. Germline CDR1 and CDR2: KGHSH and LQKENI. Written as DNA, the CDR3 is TGTGCCAACTCACCACGGTCTAGCGGGAGCTACAATGAGCAGTTCTTC. It translates to CANSPRSSGSYNEQFF.

The table lists this clonotype with many counts. The chain employs TRBV10-3 and TRBJ1-1; D not certain. The CDR3 is 13 amino acids. From germline, CDR1 is ENHRY and CDR2 SYGVKD. V dropped 0 bases and J dropped 5 bases, with 7 bases sitting between them. In DNA, the CDR3 is TGTGCCATCAGTGAGTCGACGGCGACTGAAGCTTTCTTT. This encodes CAISESTATEAFF.

Turning to this clonotype: Since a far larger clone is one base different, this is likely a read error. The chain combines TRBV12-3 or TRBV12-4 with TRBJ2-7, with D hard to call. The CDR3 is made up of 15 amino acids. V shed 9 bases and J shed 3 bases, with 21 bases lying between them. The CDR3 spells CASSSGFAKLYEQYF. CDR3 coding DNA: TGTGCCAGTAGCTCAGGTTTCGCCAAACTCTACGAGCAGTACTTC.

This clonotype was observed many times. The rearrangement joins TRBV7-9 to TRBJ2-7; no reliable D call. Germline CDR1 reads SEHNR; CDR2 reads FQNEAQ (reference sequence). The V end was cut by 0 bases, the J end by 1 base, with 7 bases between. The CDR3 extends over 14 amino acids. The CDR3 DNA sequence: TGTGCCAGCAGCTTAGCTACAGAATCCTACGAGCAGTACTTC. It specifies CASSLATESYEQYF.

On this clonotype: One base away lies a much larger clone, so this may be a sequencing read error. The chain employs TRBV27 and TRBJ2-3; tentatively, D is TRBD1 (6 bases). Trimming cost V 5 bases and J 4 bases, with 19 bases left between them. Germline CDR1 MNHEY, CDR2 SMNVEV (reference sequence). CDR3 length: 16 amino acids. The CDR3 sequence: CASSDSGHGAADTQYF. CDR3 bases: TGTGCCAGCAGTGACTCGGGACACGGGGCTGCAGATACGCAGTATTTT.

The rearrangement links TRBV27 to TRBJ2-1; the D is unclear. The CDR3 sequence is 17 residues long. Germline CDR1 MNHEY, CDR2 SMNVEV (reference sequence). The V end was cut by 4 bases, the J end by 8 bases, with 24 bases between. CDR3 loop: CASSYAALVRVVDEQFF. The CDR3 bases are TGTGCCAGCAGTTATGCGGCCCTAGTAAGGGTCGTCGATGAGCAGTTCTTC.